Below are 3 T cell receptor beta chains sequenced from a single sample in a study of blood T cell repertoires in COVID-19. Sequencing used immunoSEQ multiplex PCR; TCRdb keeps in-frame clones, though not all of them. The sample lists under 85,000 clones, roughly 89% occurring once. Sequences were obtained from peripheral blood. These receptors were obtained from a woman older than 75 with active or convalescent COVID-19.

CDR3 nucleotide sequence: TGTGCCAGCAGTCCCCGGGTCATCACAGATACGCAGTATTTT. Its translation: CASSPRVITDTQYF. The rearrangement links TRBV28 to TRBJ2-3; D gene ambiguous. Per germline, CDR1 MDHEN and CDR2 SYDVKM. Trimming shortened V by 5 bases and J by 2 bases, and 11 bases separated the two germline ends. CDR3 length equals 14 residues.

The chain has TRBV19 and TRBJ2-1; 14 bases are a match to TRBD2. Per germline, CDR1 LNHDA and CDR2 SQIVND (reference sequence). V lost 5 bases, J lost 7 bases, and 13 bases stayed unmatched. CDR3 length: 18 residues. The chain's CDR3 is CASSLDQGLAGAKNEQFF. CDR3 sequence (DNA): TGTGCCAGTAGTCTCGACCAGGGACTAGCGGGAGCTAAGAATGAGCAGTTCTTC.

As for this clone: Different DNA sequences within this sample yield the same CDR3. The chain is built from TRBV18 and TRBJ2-7; 9 nucleotides match TRBD1. CDR3 length: 14 residues. Germline CDR1 KGHSH, CDR2 LQKENI. Trimming cost V 3 bases and J 2 bases; bases outside gene matches: 2. DNA for the CDR3: TGTGCCAGCTCACCGGGACAGGGTCCCTACGAGCAGTACTTC. It translates to CASSPGQGPYEQYF.